This record covers a single T cell receptor beta chain. Its antigen is as yet unknown. The sample belongs to a study of T cell responses to AZD1222 COVID-19 vaccine. The CDR3 covers 15 residues. V lost 0 bases to trimming and J lost 1 base, with 10 bases between them. Per germline, CDR1 SGHRS and CDR2 YFSETQ. The protocol was immunoSEQ multiplex PCR, while the TCRdb copy is restricted to in-frame clones and leaves out a portion. The data show approximately 79,000 clones, with 80% to 90% seen just once and 6% to 9% held by the top ten. Findings and limits, study-wide: Sampling that yielded the repertoires occurred only after the peak T cell response. Receipt of two AZD1222 doses was followed by a rise in Spike-specific TCR breadth and depth.

The sequenced sample was peripheral blood, obtained on day 0 of AZD1222 vaccination. The genes are TRBV5-1 and TRBJ2-5; possibly TRBD1 for D (5 bases). The clonotype comes from an adult in good health. CDR3 residues: CASSLVGEPQETQYF. DNA of the CDR3: TGCGCCAGCAGCTTGGTAGGGGAACCCCAAGAGACCCAGTACTTC.